These 19 T cell receptor beta chains share one sample of origin, sequenced in a study of response to subunit inactivated influenza vaccine. MiXCR was run by TCRdb on the RT-PCR reads, yielding one entry per CDR3 protein. The table shows 650,000 to 850,000 distinct CDR3 sequences, with around 14% occurring only once. Here the sequenced sample was PBMCs from blood, taken about 14 days before vaccination. The receptors were gathered from a man aged 50 to 59 who received an inactivated influenza vaccine.

J is TRBJ2-7 and V is TRBV7-8, with 11 bases fitting TRBD1. Per germline, CDR1 SGHVS and CDR2 FQNEAQ. With 5 bases clipped from V and 7 bases from J, the junction kept 10 bases outside the gene matches. CDR3 length equals 15 residues. The CDR3 protein is CASSPPDRGLWEQYF. Written as DNA, the CDR3 is TGTGCCAGCAGCCCTCCGGACAGGGGGCTGTGGGAGCAGTACTTC. The whole variable domain, remainder taken from reference TRBV7-8 and TRBJ2-7, is GAGVSQSPRYKVAKRGQDVALRCDPISGHVSLFWYQQALGQGPEFLTYFQNEAQLDKSGLPSDRFFAERPEGSVSTLKIQRTQQEDSAVYLCASSPPDRGLWEQYFGPGTRLTVT.

The gene calls are TRBV3-1 and TRBJ1-4; the D gene is possibly TRBD1 (6 bases). Looked up from germline, CDR1 is LGHDT and CDR2 is YNNKEL (reference sequence). V lost 6 bases to trimming and J lost 8 bases, with 13 bases between them. This CDR3 comprises 13 residues. CDR3 protein: CASRNQGSEKLFF. In DNA form, the CDR3 reads TGTGCCAGCAGAAACCAGGGGAGCGAAAAACTGTTTTTT.

V usage is TRBV7-9 and J usage is TRBJ2-7, with 10 bases aligning to TRBD1. The ends lost 2 bases at V and 5 bases at J; junction bases unmatched: 6. There are 15 residues in the CDR3. In germline, CDR1 is SEHNR, CDR2 FQNEAQ (reference sequence). The chain's CDR3 is CASSLSRQGAHEQYF. The CDR3 DNA reads as TGTGCCAGCAGCTTAAGTCGACAGGGGGCTCACGAGCAGTACTTC.

This clonotype was detected ten times or more. This chain connects TRBV7-8 to TRBJ1-2; D not certain. Germline assignment: CDR1 SGHVS and CDR2 FQNEAQ. Trimming left V 0 bases short and J 4 bases short, with 3 bases between. The CDR3 runs 12 residues. The CDR3 nucleotides are TGTGCCAGCAGCTTAGCGTCCTATGGCTACACCTTC. Translating gives CASSLASYGYTF. The full variable domain, with the rest looked up from reference TRBV7-8 and TRBJ1-2, is GAGVSQSPRYKVAKRGQDVALRCDPISGHVSLFWYQQALGQGPEFLTYFQNEAQLDKSGLPSDRFFAERPEGSVSTLKIQRTQQEDSAVYLCASSLASYGYTFGSGTRLTVV.

The DNA for the CDR3 is TGCGCCAGCAGCCAAGAACCTACAGGGGAAGAGACCCAGTACTTC. Protein sequence: CASSQEPTGEETQYF. This rearrangement joins TRBV4-1 to TRBJ2-5; 7 nucleotides align to TRBD1. Germline lookup yields CDR1 MGHRA and CDR2 YSYEKL. The CDR3 runs 15 residues. Trimming took 0 bases from V and 3 from J; bases not matched to a gene: 4.

The CDR3: CASSYSKGTFYYEQYF. The CDR3 region has the DNA TGTGCCAGCAGTTACTCGAAGGGGACATTCTACTACGAGCAGTACTTC. The rearrangement uses TRBV6-5 and TRBJ2-7; TRBD1 is a possible D gene (6 bases). The CDR3 has 16 amino acids. CDR1 and CDR2 from the germline V gene are MNHEY and SVGAGI. V was shortened by 0 bases and J by 3 bases, with 15 bases between the two germline ends.

The chain carries TRBV5-1 and TRBJ2-7; tentatively, D is TRBD1 (6 bases). CDR3 length: 15 residues. Between the trimmed V and J ends, which lost 4 bases and 5 bases, there was a span of 19 bases. Germline V gene lookup returns CDR1 SGHRS and CDR2 YFSETQ. The CDR3 region is CASSRGGQGLDEQYF. In DNA, the CDR3 is TGCGCCAGCAGCCGGGGCGGGCAGGGGCTGGACGAGCAGTACTTC.

This clonotype was seen more than once but under ten times. The chain couples TRBV12-3 or TRBV12-4 to TRBJ2-2; no firm D call. Trimming stripped 2 bases from V and 3 bases from J, with 7 bases between. This CDR3 contains 14 residues. The CDR3 reads CASSLSLYTGELFF. As DNA, the CDR3 is TGTGCCAGCAGTTTATCACTTTACACCGGGGAGCTGTTTTTT.

This clonotype occurred a few times. The chain employs TRBV7-6 and TRBJ1-4, with 7 bases lining up with TRBD1. The CDR3 consists of 15 residues. CDR1 SGHVS and CDR2 FNYEAQ come from the germline V gene. After removal of 1 base from V and 8 bases from J, the junction contained 7 bases not matched to a gene. CDR3 sequence reads: CASSLGGTDFEKLFF. The CDR3 coding sequence is TGTGCCAGCAGCTTAGGAGGGACAGACTTCGAAAAACTGTTTTTT.

This clonotype occurred many times. The rearrangement joins TRBV4-1 to TRBJ2-2; weak D call: TRBD2 (5 bases). From germline, CDR1 is MGHRA and CDR2 YSYEKL. Trimming took off 3 bases at V and 5 bases at J, with 13 bases between the two ends. This CDR3 has 15 residues. CDR3 residues: CASSQPNRGTGELFF. The CDR3, as DNA: TGCGCCAGCAGCCAGCCTAATAGAGGGACCGGGGAGCTGTTTTTT.

This clonotype was seen only a few times. This chain uses TRBV20-1 with TRBJ2-3; 12 bases line up with TRBD2. The length of the CDR3 is 15 residues. Germline V gives CDR1 DFQATT, CDR2 SNEGSKA (reference sequence). The junction had 4 bases not matched to a gene; V was cut back by 5 bases and J by 1 base. DNA for the CDR3: TGCAGTGCTCCTAGCGGGGGGGCCGGCACAGATACGCAGTATTTT. It yields the protein CSAPSGGAGTDTQYF.

This chain joins TRBV6-1 and TRBJ2-3; D gene ambiguous. V was cut by 6 bases and J by 3 bases, with 13 bases left in between. The CDR3 runs 14 residues. Germline values: CDR1 MNHNS, CDR2 SASEGT. The CDR3 here is CASRMERRTDTQYF. CDR3 bases: TGTGCCAGCAGGATGGAAAGGAGAACAGATACGCAGTATTTT.

The chain is built from TRBV20-1 and TRBJ2-1; D perhaps matches TRBD2 (5 bases). The CDR3 loop spans 13 amino acids. Looked up from germline, CDR1 is DFQATT and CDR2 is SNEGSKA (reference sequence). The V and J ends lost 3 bases and 0 bases respectively, with 6 bases between them. In nucleotides, the CDR3 is TGCAGTGCTAGGAGCGGCTCCTACAATGAGCAGTTCTTC. It codes for CSARSGSYNEQFF.

The gene calls are TRBV4-2 and TRBJ2-1, with a tentative D call TRBD2 (5 bases). The CDR3 consists of 15 residues. Trimming took off 0 bases at V and 4 bases at J, with 10 bases between the two ends. The V gene's germline CDR1 is LGHNA and CDR2 YNFKEQ. CDR3 bases: TGTGCCAGCAGCCAAGATTACGGCGGGTACAATGAGCAGTTCTTC. Amino acids: CASSQDYGGYNEQFF.

The sample holds a few counts of this clonotype. The CDR3 does not end in the conserved phenylalanine or tryptophan, so this is likely a read error. The rearrangement joins TRBV5-1 to TRBJ2-7, with TRBD2 matching 7 bases. The junction had 19 bases not matched to a gene; V was cut back by 1 base and J by 0 bases. The germline gives CDR1 SGHRS, CDR2 YFSETQ. This CDR3 comprises 20 residues. This CDR3 reads CASSLIGSREKALSSYEQYL. The CDR3 coding sequence is TGCGCCAGCAGCTTGATTGGGTCGCGGGAGAAGGCCCTGAGCTCCTACGAGCAGTACCTC.

This clonotype was detected ten times or more. V is TRBV3-1 and J is TRBJ2-7; D gene ambiguous. The CDR3 runs to 16 residues. V was cut by 1 base and J by 6 bases, with 19 bases left in between. Germline-derived CDR1 and CDR2 are LGHDT and YNNKEL (reference sequence). The CDR3 DNA is TGTGCCAGCAGCCAAGGTCAGACAAGGACCTCCGGCGAGCAGTACTTC. Its protein product is CASSQGQTRTSGEQYF.

This clonotype was counted at least ten times. This chain uses TRBV12-3 or TRBV12-4 with TRBJ2-2; D remains unclear. This CDR3 region has 12 residues. The V gene lost 6 bases and the J gene lost 4 bases, with 6 bases spanning the gap. The CDR3, as DNA: TGTGCCAGCAGCCGGGCCACCGGGGAGCTGTTTTTT. Protein sequence: CASSRATGELFF.

The genes are TRBV7-2 and TRBJ1-5; no definite D call. V was trimmed by 2 bases and J by 3 bases, leaving 11 bases between them. CDR3 size: 15 residues. CDR1 and CDR2 (germline): SGHTA, FQGNSA. The CDR3 loop reads CASSLMPSFNQPQHF. The DNA for the CDR3 is TGTGCCAGCAGCTTAATGCCTAGCTTCAATCAGCCCCAGCATTTT.

There are a few counts of this clonotype. This chain links TRBV10-3 with TRBJ2-7; 8 nucleotides line up with TRBD1. V lost 6 bases, J lost 6 bases, and 7 bases stayed unmatched. This CDR3 contains 13 residues. CDR1 and CDR2 (germline): ENHRY, SYGVKD. CDR3 region: CAIRPDRGGEQYF. In DNA, the CDR3 is TGTGCCATCAGACCCGACAGGGGTGGCGAGCAGTACTTC.